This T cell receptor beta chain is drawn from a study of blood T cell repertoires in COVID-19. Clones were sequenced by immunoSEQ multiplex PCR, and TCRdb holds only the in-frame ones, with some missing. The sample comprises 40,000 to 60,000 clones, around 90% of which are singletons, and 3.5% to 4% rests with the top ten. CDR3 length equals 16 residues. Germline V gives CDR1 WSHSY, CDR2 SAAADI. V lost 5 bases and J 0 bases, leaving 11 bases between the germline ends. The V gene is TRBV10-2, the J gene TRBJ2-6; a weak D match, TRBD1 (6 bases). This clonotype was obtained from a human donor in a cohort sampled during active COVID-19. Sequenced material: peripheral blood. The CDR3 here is CASSRGGVSGANVLTF. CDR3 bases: TGCGCCAGCAGTAGAGGGGGTGTCTCTGGGGCCAACGTCCTGACTTTC.